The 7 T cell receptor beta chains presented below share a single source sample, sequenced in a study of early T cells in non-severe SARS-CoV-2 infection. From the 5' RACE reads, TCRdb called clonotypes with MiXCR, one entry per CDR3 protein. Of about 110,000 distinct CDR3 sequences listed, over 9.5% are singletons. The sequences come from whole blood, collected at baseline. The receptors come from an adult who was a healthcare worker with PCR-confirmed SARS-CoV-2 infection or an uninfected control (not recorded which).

CDR3 residues: CASSPVAGENTEAFF. The CDR3 coding sequence is TGCGCCAGCAGCCCGGTGGCAGGGGAGAACACTGAAGCTTTCTTT. The chain employs TRBV5-1 and TRBJ1-1; possible D gene TRBD1, 6 bases. Per the germline V gene, CDR1 is SGHRS and CDR2 is YFSETQ. Trimming left V 4 bases short and J 1 base short, with 14 bases between. The CDR3 is made up of 15 amino acids.

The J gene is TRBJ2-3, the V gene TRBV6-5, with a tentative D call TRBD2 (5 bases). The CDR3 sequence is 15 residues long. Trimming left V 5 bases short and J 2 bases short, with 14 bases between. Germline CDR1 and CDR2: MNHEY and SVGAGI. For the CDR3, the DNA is TGTGCCAGCAGTCCCGCTGTCGGGGACACAGATACGCAGTATTTT. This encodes CASSPAVGDTDTQYF.

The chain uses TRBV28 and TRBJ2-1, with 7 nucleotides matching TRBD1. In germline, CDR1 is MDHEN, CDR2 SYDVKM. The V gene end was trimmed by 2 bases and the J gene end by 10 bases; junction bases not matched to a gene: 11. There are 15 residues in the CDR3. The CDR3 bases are TGTGCCAGCAGTTTACCGTCGACAGGGTCAGGGGAGCAGTTCTTC. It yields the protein CASSLPSTGSGEQFF.

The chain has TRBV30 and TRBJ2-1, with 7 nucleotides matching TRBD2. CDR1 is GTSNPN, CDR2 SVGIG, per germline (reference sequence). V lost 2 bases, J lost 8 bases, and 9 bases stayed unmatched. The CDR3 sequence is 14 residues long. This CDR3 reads CAWSSGGGFDEQFF. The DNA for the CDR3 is TGTGCCTGGAGTAGTGGGGGGGGATTCGATGAGCAGTTCTTC.

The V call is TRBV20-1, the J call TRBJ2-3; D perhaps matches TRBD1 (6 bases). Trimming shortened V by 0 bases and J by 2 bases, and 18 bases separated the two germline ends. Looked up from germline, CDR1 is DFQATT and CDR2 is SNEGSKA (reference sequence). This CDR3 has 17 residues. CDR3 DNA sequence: TGCAGTGCTAGAGATTTTAATCGAGGGGGAGACACAGATACGCAGTATTTT. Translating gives CSARDFNRGGDTDTQYF.

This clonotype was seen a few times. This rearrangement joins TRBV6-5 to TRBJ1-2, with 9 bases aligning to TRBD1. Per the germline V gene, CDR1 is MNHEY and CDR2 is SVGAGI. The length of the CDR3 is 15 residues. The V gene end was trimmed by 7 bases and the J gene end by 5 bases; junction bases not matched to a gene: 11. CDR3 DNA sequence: TGTGCCAGCACCATAATAGGGGGACAGGGATATGGCTACACCTTC. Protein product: CASTIIGGQGYGYTF.

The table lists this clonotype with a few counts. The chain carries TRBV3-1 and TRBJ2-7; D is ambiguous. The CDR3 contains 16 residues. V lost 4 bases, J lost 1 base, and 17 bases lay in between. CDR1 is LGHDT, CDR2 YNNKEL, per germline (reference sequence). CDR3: CASSRIRAPTSYEQYF. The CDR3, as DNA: TGTGCCAGCAGCCGCATCCGGGCTCCAACTTCCTACGAGCAGTACTTC.